This entry lists 9 T cell receptor beta chains sequenced from one sample in a study of blood T cell repertoires in COVID-19. Clones were read by immunoSEQ multiplex PCR, and TCRdb kept only the in-frame ones, dropping some. Of about 140,000 clones detected, 88% appear once; the ten largest clones hold about 10%. The material sequenced was peripheral blood. Every receptor here comes from a man aged 60 to 69 with active or convalescent COVID-19.

About this clone itself: One end of the junction is discordant with germline, which a read error may explain. The chain recombines TRBV11-2 with TRBJ2-3, with D maybe TRBD1 (6 bases). This CDR3 spans 13 amino acids. CDR1 is SGHAT and CDR2 is FQNNGV in the germline V gene. This chain's CDR3 is CASSLDSGTKIGF. For the CDR3, the DNA is TGTGCCAGCAGCTTGGACTCCGGGACAAAGATAGGGTTT. Full variable domain (remainder filled in from reference TRBV11-2 and TRBJ2-3): EAGVAQSPRYKIIEKRQSVAFWCNPISGHATLYWYQQILGQGPKLLIQFQNNGVVDDSQLPKDRFSAERLKGVDSTLKIQPAKLEDSAVYLCASSLDSGTKIGFGPGTRLTVL.

This chain connects TRBV9 to TRBJ2-7; D unclear. This CDR3 contains 15 residues. The V gene lost 2 bases and the J gene lost 0 bases, with 12 bases spanning the gap. Germline assignment: CDR1 SGDLS and CDR2 YYNGEE. CDR3 protein: CASSVGPSSSYEQYF. The CDR3, as DNA: TGTGCCAGCAGCGTGGGCCCTTCGAGCTCCTACGAGCAGTACTTC.

The rearrangement links TRBV5-1 to TRBJ1-6; D not resolved. Germline V CDR1 and CDR2: SGHRS, YFSETQ. V gave up 5 bases and J gave up 8 bases, with 14 bases separating them. This CDR3 has 14 amino acids. CDR3 in DNA: TGCGCCAGCAGTTTCCGGGAGCCTTATTCACCCCTCCACTTT. It encodes CASSFREPYSPLHF.

The chain carries TRBV28 and TRBJ2-7, with 10 bases aligning to TRBD1. V trimming: 5 bases; J trimming: 4 bases; junction bases outside the gene matches: 8. The CDR3 is made up of 15 amino acids. Germline V gene data show CDR1 as MDHEN and CDR2 as SYDVKM. CDR3 in DNA: TGTGCCAGCAGTCTTGGACAGGGGGGCGATTACGAGCAGTACTTC. Protein: CASSLGQGGDYEQYF.

The J gene is TRBJ2-3, the V gene TRBV18, with D unresolved. The ends were cut back, 4 bases at V and 0 bases at J, with 8 bases in the middle. Germline V gives CDR1 KGHSH, CDR2 LQKENI. This CDR3 has 14 residues. This CDR3 is CASSRSPSTDTQYF. CDR3 in DNA: TGTGCCAGCTCACGTAGCCCTAGCACAGATACGCAGTATTTT.

V and J are TRBV2 and TRBJ2-1; 14 bases line up with TRBD2. J lost 9 bases, V lost 6 bases, and 4 bases had no gene match. The CDR3 contains 14 residues. The germline gives CDR1 SNHLY, CDR2 FYNNEI. DNA for the CDR3: TGTGCCAGCAGGGTGACTAGCGGGAGGGGTGAGCAGTTCTTC. Protein: CASRVTSGRGEQFF.

The J gene is TRBJ1-2, the V gene TRBV28; 7 bases line up with TRBD1. Germline-derived CDR1 and CDR2 are MDHEN and SYDVKM. Trimming took 6 bases from V and 4 from J; bases not matched to a gene: 5. The CDR3 spans 13 residues. The CDR3: CASRPPGGYGYTF. CDR3 in DNA: TGTGCCAGCAGGCCTCCAGGGGGCTATGGCTACACCTTC.

The chain is built from TRBV19 and TRBJ2-1, with 10 positions matching TRBD2. Unmatched junction bases numbered 15, after V lost 3 bases and J lost 7 bases. The length of the CDR3 is 18 residues. Germline CDR1 is LNHDA and CDR2 is SQIVND (reference sequence). The CDR3: CASSIPSILAGAQNEQFF. DNA of the CDR3: TGTGCCAGTAGTATCCCCTCAATCCTAGCGGGAGCCCAGAATGAGCAGTTCTTC.

This chain links TRBV3-1 (or the pseudogene TRBV3-2) with TRBJ1-4; D perhaps matches TRBD1 (6 bases). The germline V gene encodes CDR1 LGHDT and CDR2 YNNKEL (reference sequence). CDR3 length: 16 residues. V lost 4 bases to trimming and J lost 0 bases, with 12 bases between them. The CDR3 loop is CASSLTGLATNEKLFF. CDR3 nucleotide sequence: TGTGCCAGCAGCCTCACAGGGCTTGCAACTAATGAAAAACTGTTTTTT.